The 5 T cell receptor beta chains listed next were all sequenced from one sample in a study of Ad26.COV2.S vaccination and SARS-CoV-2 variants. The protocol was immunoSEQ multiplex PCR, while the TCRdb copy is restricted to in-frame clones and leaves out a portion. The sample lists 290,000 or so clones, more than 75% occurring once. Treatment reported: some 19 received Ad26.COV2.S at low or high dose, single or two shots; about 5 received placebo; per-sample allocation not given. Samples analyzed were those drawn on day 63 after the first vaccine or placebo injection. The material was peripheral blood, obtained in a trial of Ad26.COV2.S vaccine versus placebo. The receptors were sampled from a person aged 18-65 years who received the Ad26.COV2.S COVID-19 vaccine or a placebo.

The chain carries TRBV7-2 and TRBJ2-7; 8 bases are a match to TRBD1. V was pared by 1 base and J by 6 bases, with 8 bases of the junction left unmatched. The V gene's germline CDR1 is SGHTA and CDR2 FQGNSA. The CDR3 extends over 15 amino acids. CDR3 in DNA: TGTGCCAGCAGCTTAGGGCCGGCAGGGGGCGGCGAGCAGTACTTC. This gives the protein CASSLGPAGGGEQYF. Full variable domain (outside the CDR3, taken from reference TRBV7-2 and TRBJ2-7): GAGVSQSPSNKVTEKGKDVELRCDPISGHTALYWYRQSLGQGLEFLIYFQGNSAPDKSGLPSDRFSAERTGGSVSTLTIQRTQQEDSAVYLCASSLGPAGGGEQYFGPGTRLTVT.

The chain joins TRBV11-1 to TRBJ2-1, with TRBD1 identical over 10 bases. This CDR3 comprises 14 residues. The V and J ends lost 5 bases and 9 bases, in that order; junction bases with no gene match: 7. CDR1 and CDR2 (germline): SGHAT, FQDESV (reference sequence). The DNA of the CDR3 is TGTGCCAGCAGCCTACGGACAGGGGGAGGTGAGCAGTTCTTC. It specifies CASSLRTGGGEQFF.

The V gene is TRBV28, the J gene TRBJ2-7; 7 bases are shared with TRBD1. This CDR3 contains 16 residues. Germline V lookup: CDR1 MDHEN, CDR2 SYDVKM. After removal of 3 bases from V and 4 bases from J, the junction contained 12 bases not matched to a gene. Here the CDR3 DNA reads TGTGCCAGCAGTTTCCCCCGCACAGGGGCCAAATACGAGCAGTACTTC. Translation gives CASSFPRTGAKYEQYF.

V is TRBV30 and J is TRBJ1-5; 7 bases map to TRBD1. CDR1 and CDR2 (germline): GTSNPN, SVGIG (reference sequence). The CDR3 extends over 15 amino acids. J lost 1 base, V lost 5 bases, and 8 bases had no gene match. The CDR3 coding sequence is TGTGCCTGGGGAGGCGGACAGGCGAGCAATCAGCCCCAGCATTTT. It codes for CAWGGGQASNQPQHF.

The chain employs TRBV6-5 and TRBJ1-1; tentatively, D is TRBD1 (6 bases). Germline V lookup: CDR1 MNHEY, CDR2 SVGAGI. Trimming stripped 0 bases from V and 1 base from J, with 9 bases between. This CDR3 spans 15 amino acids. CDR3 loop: CASSYSRGGNTEAFF. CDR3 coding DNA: TGTGCCAGCAGTTACTCGAGAGGGGGGAACACTGAAGCTTTCTTT.